One T cell receptor (beta chain) is described in this entry. Its antigen is unidentified. Oncomine TCR Beta short-read sequencing was applied to DNA from cultured CD4+ T cells. A single record per CDR3 protein comes from TCRdb applying MiXCR to the PCR reads. Among about 15,000 distinct CDR3 sequences, over 45% were seen once, and the ten largest hold about 19%. V was shortened by 2 bases and J by 5 bases, with 12 bases between the two germline ends. The CDR3 is 13 residues long. The V gene's germline CDR1 is DFQATT and CDR2 SNEGSKA (reference sequence). This entry comes from a study of vaccination and CD4 T cells after COVID-19. About the research overall: Comprising six males and four females, the convalescent participants counted two Hispanic individuals among them.

Time point denoted: late sampling 161 to 241 days after vaccination in a few convalescent patients. The treatment here: roughly 10-day PBMC culture with coronavirus spike peptide pools or control peptides (ViraFEST assay). First, ViraFEST expanded antigen-specific T cells with peptide pools, and next it sequenced the TCRs. This chain joins TRBV20-1 and TRBJ1-2, with D unclear. The source was CD4+ T cells from blood, cultured in vitro, collected about 7 months after SARS-CoV-2 vaccination. The origin of this receptor is a human donor who had recovered from COVID-19. The CDR3 coding sequence is TGCAGTGCTAGACCTTGGACGGCATATGGCTACACCTTC. This codes for CSARPWTAYGYTF.